Listed here are 32 T cell receptor beta chains from one sample, sequenced in a study of T cells in Graves' hyperthyroidism and ophthalmopathy. There were TCR beta CDR3 regions amplified from RNA transcripts. The study used the HTBI primer set for a first-round RT-PCR of the TCR CDR3. Each CDR3 protein is one row after TCRdb ran MiXCR on the multiplex PCR reads. The sample records approximately 870,000 distinct CDR3 sequences, 35% to 40% being singletons. The sample was blood. These receptors came from a man in his late teens or twenties with Graves' hyperthyroidism.

There are a few counts of this clonotype. One junction end disagrees with the germline gene, perhaps due to a read error. The genes are TRBV11-2 and TRBJ2-7, with a tentative D call TRBD2 (6 bases). The germline V gene encodes CDR1 SGHAT and CDR2 FQNNGV. The CDR3 loop spans 13 amino acids. CDR3: CASSSEGRGTDSF. The CDR3 DNA is TGTGCCAGCAGCTCCGAAGGTCGGGGGACTGACTCCTTC.

This clonotype has more than one count but fewer than ten. The J gene is TRBJ2-2, the V gene TRBV20-1, with D possibly called TRBD1 or TRBD2 (5 bases each). Trimming cost V 2 bases and J 1 base, with 11 bases left between them. CDR3 size: 15 residues. CDR1 and CDR2 from the germline V gene are DFQATT and SNEGSKA (reference sequence). In DNA form, the CDR3 reads TGCAGTGCTAGATACGAGGGGTTGAACACCGGGGAGCTGTTTTTT. It codes for CSARYEGLNTGELFF.

About this clonotype itself: A much larger clone differs by one base, so this may be a read error. The chain recombines TRBV15 with TRBJ2-5; TRBD2 might be the D (5 bases). CDR3 length: 11 amino acids. The V end lost 5 bases, the J end lost 9 bases, and 10 bases lay between the germline ends. CDR1 and CDR2 from the germline V gene are LNHNV and YYDKDF (reference sequence). The CDR3 region is CATSVQEAQYF. CDR3 nucleotide sequence: TGTGCCACCAGCGTTCAGGAGGCCCAGTACTTC.

The rearrangement uses TRBV2 and TRBJ1-3, with D perhaps matching TRBD1 (6 bases). V lost 10 bases to trimming and J lost 0 bases, with 16 bases between them. Germline values: CDR1 SNHLY, CDR2 FYNNEI. This CDR3 has 15 residues. In DNA, the CDR3 is TGTGCCATCAGAGGGGGTCCAAACTCTGGAAACACCATATATTTT. The encoded protein is CAIRGGPNSGNTIYF.

The genes are TRBV7-9 and TRBJ2-2; TRBD2 agrees at 13 bases. CDR1 SEHNR and CDR2 FQNEAQ come from the germline V gene (reference sequence). CDR3 length: 17 residues. V gave up 5 bases and J gave up 3 bases; unmatched junction bases: 6. The CDR3 DNA reads TGTGCCAGCAGCGTGGGGACTAGCGGGACCTACACCGGGGAGCTGTTTTTT. This translates into CASSVGTSGTYTGELFF.

This clonotype occurred a few times. V and J are TRBV15 and TRBJ2-7; D remains ambiguous. Germline assignment: CDR1 LNHNV and CDR2 YYDKDF (reference sequence). Trimming removed 0 bases from V and 2 bases from J, with 17 bases in between. The CDR3 covers 17 residues. Here the CDR3 DNA reads TGTGCCACCAGCAGAGATTTTGGGATAGGAGCTCCCTACGAGCAGTACTTC. Translation gives CATSRDFGIGAPYEQYF.

The chain carries TRBV29-1 and TRBJ1-1, with 8 bases matching TRBD1. V trimming: 6 bases; J trimming: 3 bases; junction bases outside the gene matches: 6. CDR1 is SQVTM, CDR2 ANQGSEA, per germline. The CDR3 totals 13 residues. In DNA form, the CDR3 reads TGCAGCGTGTGCAGGGGGCGGGACACTGAAGCTTTCTTT. This sequence encodes CSVCRGRDTEAFF.

This clonotype has ten or more counts. V usage is TRBV10-2 and J usage is TRBJ2-7; 8 nucleotides agree with TRBD2. Germline values: CDR1 WSHSY, CDR2 SAAADI. Trimming took 0 bases from V and 2 from J; bases not matched to a gene: 6. This CDR3 comprises 16 residues. The CDR3 region is CASSESGPGGTYEQYF. The CDR3 DNA reads as TGCGCCAGCAGTGAGTCGGGACCGGGGGGGACCTACGAGCAGTACTTC.

This clonotype was seen repeatedly, ten times or more. The chain joins TRBV7-8 to TRBJ1-3, with D perhaps matching TRBD1 (6 bases). CDR3 length: 13 residues. Trimming stripped 5 bases from V and 4 bases from J, with 9 bases between. Per the germline V gene, CDR1 is SGHVS and CDR2 is FQNEAQ. CDR3 residues: CASSRGIGNTIYF. Written as DNA, the CDR3 is TGTGCCAGCAGCAGGGGGATCGGAAACACCATATATTTT.

Many counts were recorded for this clonotype. The chain combines TRBV2 with TRBJ1-2; D remains ambiguous. CDR3 length equals 13 residues. Germline V gene lookup returns CDR1 SNHLY and CDR2 FYNNEI. With 4 bases removed from V and 2 bases from J, the gap between germline ends came to 8 bases. In DNA form, the CDR3 reads TGTGCCAGCAGTGTGTTAGTGAACTATGGCTACACCTTC. This sequence encodes CASSVLVNYGYTF.

This clonotype was seen repeatedly, ten times or more. V is TRBV19 and J is TRBJ1-2; 8 nucleotides align to TRBD1. CDR3 size: 12 residues. Trimming removed 9 bases from V and 6 bases from J; junction bases left unmatched: 6. Germline lookup yields CDR1 LNHDA and CDR2 SQIVND (reference sequence). The CDR3 is CASTGTGDGYTF. The CDR3 nucleotides read TGTGCCAGCACCGGGACAGGTGATGGCTACACCTTC. Full variable domain (remainder filled in from reference TRBV19 and TRBJ1-2): DGGITQSPKYLFRKEGQNVTLSCEQNLNHDAMYWYRQDPGQGLRLIYYSQIVNDFQKGDIAEGYSVSREKKESFPLTVTSAQKNPTAFYLCASTGTGDGYTFGSGTRLTVV.

This clonotype was observed many times. The CDR3 DNA follows: TGTGCCACCAGCAGAGATAGAGGGGTCAATCAGCCCCAGCATTTT. Translated, it gives CATSRDRGVNQPQHF. The chain carries TRBV15 and TRBJ1-5; TRBD1 might be the D (5 bases). V dropped 0 bases and J dropped 3 bases, with 9 bases sitting between them. The CDR3 spans 15 residues. Looked up from germline, CDR1 is LNHNV and CDR2 is YYDKDF (reference sequence).

A few counts support this clonotype. V gene TRBV7-9 combines with J gene TRBJ2-7, with TRBD1 matching 9 bases. The CDR3 spans 15 residues. Trimming removed 7 bases from V and 2 bases from J; junction bases left unmatched: 9. Germline V gene lookup returns CDR1 SEHNR and CDR2 FQNEAQ (reference sequence). CDR3 region: CASTTSRDRAYEQYF. The CDR3 coding sequence is TGTGCCAGCACCACCTCCCGGGACAGGGCCTACGAGCAGTACTTC.

V gene TRBV5-1 combines with J gene TRBJ2-2; 9 bases agree with TRBD1. In germline, CDR1 is SGHRS, CDR2 YFSETQ. V lost 2 bases, J lost 6 bases, and 2 bases stayed unmatched. This CDR3 has 14 residues. CDR3 in amino acids: CASSFYRGPGELFF. CDR3 sequence (DNA): TGCGCCAGCAGCTTCTACAGGGGGCCCGGGGAGCTGTTTTTT.

This clonotype was seen at least ten times. The DNA of the CDR3 is TGTGCCAGCAGCTACCCGGGAGAGACCCAGTACTTC. Protein product: CASSYPGETQYF. This sequence joins TRBV7-8 and TRBJ2-5; D uncertain. V was trimmed by 4 bases and J by 4 bases, leaving 7 bases between them. The CDR3 extends over 12 amino acids. Germline V gene lookup returns CDR1 SGHVS and CDR2 FQNEAQ.

This clonotype came up a few times. The chain uses TRBV20-1 and TRBJ1-1; weak D call: TRBD1 (5 bases). This CDR3 is 11 amino acids long. Germline assignment: CDR1 DFQATT and CDR2 SNEGSKA (reference sequence). The CDR3 DNA follows: TGCAGCTTAGGGAGGGGCACTGAAGCTTTCTTT. This encodes CSLGRGTEAFF.

The table lists this clonotype with many counts. The chain has TRBV20-1 and TRBJ1-2; tentative D call: TRBD1 (6 bases). The CDR3 is 12 residues long. The germline CDR1 and CDR2 sequences are DFQATT and SNEGSKA (reference sequence). CDR3 nucleotides: TGCAGCGGGGGCCCGGCGAGGTATGGCTACACCTTC. This codes for CSGGPARYGYTF.

The chain combines TRBV7-9 with TRBJ2-5; D not resolved. Germline V CDR1 and CDR2: SEHNR, FQNEAQ (reference sequence). V lost 2 bases and J lost 5, with 9 bases in between. The CDR3 sequence is 13 residues long. The CDR3 is CASSLPLGETQYF. DNA of the CDR3: TGTGCCAGCAGCTTACCCCTTGGGGAGACCCAGTACTTC. Full variable domain (outside the CDR3, taken from reference TRBV7-9 and TRBJ2-5): DTGVSQNPRHKITKRGQNVTFRCDPISEHNRLYWYRQTLGQGPEFLTYFQNEAQLEKSRLLSDRFSAERPKGSFSTLEIQRTEQGDSAMYLCASSLPLGETQYFGPGTRLLVL.

With respect to this clonotype: Germline is not matched at one junction end, which may reflect a read error. The chain combines TRBV7-9 with TRBJ2-7, with TRBD2 identical over 14 bases. The CDR3 contains 15 residues. Germline V gene data show CDR1 as SEHNR and CDR2 as FQNEAQ (reference sequence). In DNA, the CDR3 is TGTGTCAGCAGACCGGGACTAGCGGGAGACCACGAGCAGTACTTC. Translated: CVSRPGLAGDHEQYF.

This clonotype came up once. With a much larger clone just one base away, this may be a read error. The rearrangement uses TRBV19 and TRBJ1-5; D remains unclear. The CDR3 is 15 residues long. CDR1 LNHDA and CDR2 SQIVND come from the germline V gene (reference sequence). Trimming took 5 bases from V and 5 from J, leaving 16 bases between them. Written as DNA, the CDR3 is TGTGCCAGTAGTGCCCTGGGAGGATCGGATCAGCCCCAGCATTTT. Protein product: CASSALGGSDQPQHF.

This clonotype was picked up a small number of times. The chain carries TRBV7-8 and TRBJ2-7; no clear D. Germline lookup yields CDR1 SGHVS and CDR2 FQNEAQ. V lost 1 base and J lost 5, with 15 bases in between. CDR3 length: 15 residues. Written as DNA, the CDR3 is TGTGCCAGCAGCTTAGTAGAGGCCGGCCGGGACGAGCAGTACTTC. It yields the protein CASSLVEAGRDEQYF.

This clonotype has a handful of counts. CDR3 sequence reads: CASSLPGAGEAFF. The CDR3 coding sequence is TGCGCCAGCAGCCTTCCCGGAGCAGGTGAAGCTTTCTTT. The chain employs TRBV5-1 and TRBJ1-1; no reliable D call. There are 13 residues in the CDR3. V lost 4 bases and J lost 7, with 14 bases in between. Germline assignment: CDR1 SGHRS and CDR2 YFSETQ.

This clonotype was found a few times. The chain links TRBV9 to TRBJ2-7; no clear D gene. Germline V gene lookup returns CDR1 SGDLS and CDR2 YYNGEE. The CDR3 sequence is 12 residues long. V was cut by 4 bases and J by 7 bases, with 12 bases left in between. The DNA for the CDR3 is TGTGCCAGCAGCCTCACACCCTGGGAGCAGTACTTC. It yields the protein CASSLTPWEQYF.

In this sample, this clonotype turned up many times. This sequence joins TRBV10-3 and TRBJ2-7, with TRBD1 matching 10 bases. The V gene's germline CDR1 is ENHRY and CDR2 SYGVKD. The length of the CDR3 is 14 residues. V trimming: 6 bases; J trimming: 3 bases; junction bases outside the gene matches: 5. DNA of the CDR3: TGTGCCATCAGAACCGGGACAGGGGTCTACGAGCAGTACTTC. Residues: CAIRTGTGVYEQYF.

This clonotype was observed a handful of times. Here the CDR3 DNA reads TGCAGTGCTGGTCGCCGACAGGGGGCAGGGGAGACCCAGTACTTC. This gives the protein CSAGRRQGAGETQYF. V gene TRBV20-1 combines with J gene TRBJ2-5, with 10 bases identical to TRBD1. Germline lookup yields CDR1 DFQATT and CDR2 SNEGSKA (reference sequence). The CDR3 length is 15 residues. After removal of 5 bases from V and 5 bases from J, the junction contained 11 bases not matched to a gene.

This clonotype was recorded a few times. This rearrangement joins TRBV10-3 to TRBJ1-1; the D is unclear. The CDR3 extends over 12 amino acids. Germline assignment: CDR1 ENHRY and CDR2 SYGVKD. Trimming stripped 10 bases from V and 0 bases from J, with 9 bases between. CDR3 protein: CATRGVNTEAFF. In DNA, the CDR3 is TGTGCCACTCGGGGTGTGAACACTGAAGCTTTCTTT.

The chain carries TRBV4-1 and TRBJ1-5, with D hard to call. The ends were cut back, 4 bases at V and 0 bases at J, with 13 bases in the middle. There are 16 residues in the CDR3. Germline lookup yields CDR1 MGHRA and CDR2 YSYEKL. The CDR3 sequence is CASSLGDHYSNQPQHF. The CDR3 DNA sequence: TGCGCCAGCAGCCTCGGGGATCACTATAGCAATCAGCCCCAGCATTTT.

J is TRBJ2-2 and V is TRBV10-3, with 11 positions matching TRBD2. Germline trimming cut 3 bases from V and 1 base from J; bases unmatched to any gene: 10. The germline CDR1 and CDR2 sequences are ENHRY and SYGVKD. This CDR3 region has 19 residues. The CDR3 protein is CAISDPGLAGTLNTGELFF. The DNA for the CDR3 is TGTGCCATCAGTGACCCTGGACTAGCGGGCACCTTGAACACCGGGGAGCTGTTTTTT.

In its sample, this clonotype was seen many times. The V gene is TRBV29-1, the J gene TRBJ2-2; D is ambiguous. Germline V gene lookup returns CDR1 SQVTM and CDR2 ANQGSEA. V was clipped by 2 bases and J by 1 base, with 5 bases between them. CDR3 size: 13 residues. The CDR3 is CSVEQRNTGELFF. The DNA for the CDR3 is TGCAGCGTTGAACAGCGGAACACCGGGGAGCTGTTTTTT.

This clonotype appeared once. The chain carries TRBV7-6 and TRBJ1-1; D uncertain. Trimming shortened V by 8 bases and J by 8 bases, and 18 bases separated the two germline ends. The CDR3 length is 13 residues. Germline CDR1 reads SGHVS; CDR2 reads FNYEAQ. Here the CDR3 DNA reads TGTGCCAGCTCGCCTGTTGGTTCACCGGAAGCTTTCTTT. Amino acids: CASSPVGSPEAFF.

This clonotype was observed a single time. The chain employs TRBV6-1 and TRBJ1-5, with 8 positions matching TRBD1. From germline, CDR1 is MNHNS and CDR2 SASEGT. The CDR3 has 15 residues. V was pared by 7 bases and J by 2 bases, with 7 bases of the junction left unmatched. The CDR3 DNA reads TGTGCCAGCACCGGGACAGGAGGGGGCAATCAGCCCCAGCATTTT. This gives the protein CASTGTGGGNQPQHF.

The V and J genes are TRBV9 and TRBJ2-7; D is unclear. The CDR3 totals 15 residues. V was clipped by 0 bases and J by 2 bases, with 12 bases between them. The V gene's germline CDR1 is SGDLS and CDR2 YYNGEE. Written as DNA, the CDR3 is TGTGCCAGCAGCGTAGACTCGCGGACCACCTACGAGCAGTACTTC. The encoded protein is CASSVDSRTTYEQYF.